This T cell receptor beta chain was recorded in a study of T cells in tumors after PD-1 blockade. As for the study in general: Prior checkpoint blockade, systemic immunosuppressant use, or anti-cancer therapy within 4 weeks excluded patients. Each patient got pembrolizumab 200 mg every 3 weeks or cemiplimab 350 mg every 2 weeks. A subset received ongoing vismodegib 150 mg daily alongside anti-PD-1 therapy. Broader study findings: Some novel exhausted tumor clones appeared in pre-treatment blood, suggesting peripheral recruitment.

This clone was observed a few times. What it recognizes is unknown. Repertoires were generated with immunoSEQ multiplex PCR, while TCRdb's copy carries only in-frame clones and drops some. The sample lists around 45,000 clones, roughly 80% occurring once. Germline values: CDR1 MGHRA, CDR2 YSYEKL. This CDR3 has 18 amino acids. V was cut by 0 bases and J by 1 base, with 15 bases left in between. The V gene is TRBV4-1, the J gene TRBJ2-2; a weak D match, TRBD2 (5 bases). The specimen comprised PBMCs, sampled before anti-PD-1 therapy. The origin of this receptor is a human donor with advanced basal cell or squamous cell carcinoma (not recorded which). The CDR3 nucleotides read TGCGCCAGCAGCCAAGAGGTGGCGGGCTCGGGGAACACCGGGGAGCTGTTTTTT. It yields the protein CASSQEVAGSGNTGELFF.